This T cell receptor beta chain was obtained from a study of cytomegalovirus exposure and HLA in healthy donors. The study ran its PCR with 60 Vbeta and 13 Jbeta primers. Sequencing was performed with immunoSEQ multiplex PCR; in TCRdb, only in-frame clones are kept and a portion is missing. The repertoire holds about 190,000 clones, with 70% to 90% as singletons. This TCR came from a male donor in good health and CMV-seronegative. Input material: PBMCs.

CDR3 sequence: CASSISGFSEAFF. For the CDR3, the DNA is TGTGCCAGTAGTATATCAGGGTTCTCTGAAGCTTTCTTT. The chain links TRBV19 to TRBJ1-1; D possibly corresponds to TRBD1 (5 bases). V gave up 2 bases and J gave up 6 bases, with 10 bases separating them. CDR1 is LNHDA, CDR2 SQIVND, per germline (reference sequence). The CDR3 is made up of 13 amino acids.